The entry below gives a single TCR beta chain sequence along with its context. This entry belongs to a study of blood T cell repertoires in COVID-19. Study information: Material from acute and convalescent COVID-19 was sourced from the United States, Italy and Spain. The analysed material was cDNA or gDNA that came from T cells, B-cell-depleted T cells, or PBMCs.

In the study's own analysis: Nucleated cell counts were estimated from reference gene primer amplification. Sequenced by immunoSEQ multiplex PCR; TCRdb stores in-frame clones only, minus some. That table gives V, J and clone size, and the DNA gave D and trimming. The table has about 670,000 clones, about 90% seen once. V gave up 4 bases and J gave up 7 bases, with 19 bases separating them. This CDR3 region has 14 residues. From germline, CDR1 is GTSNPN and CDR2 SVGIG (reference sequence). What was sequenced was peripheral blood. The sequence was obtained from a woman in her late teens or twenties with acute or convalescent COVID-19. The chain recombines TRBV30 with TRBJ1-2; the D is unclear. CDR3: CAWKVSGNLGGYTF. CDR3 bases: TGTGCCTGGAAGGTCAGTGGAAACCTAGGTGGCTACACCTTC.